A selection of T cell receptor beta chains follows, all from one sample in a study of early T cells in non-severe SARS-CoV-2 infection. TCRdb analysed the 5' RACE reads with MiXCR anew, one entry per CDR3 protein. The sample includes some 60,000 distinct CDR3 sequences, almost 9.5% of them seen just once. What was sequenced was whole blood. The receptors stem from an adult who was a healthcare worker with PCR-confirmed SARS-CoV-2 infection or an uninfected control (not recorded which). CDR3s include the opening cysteine and the closing phenylalanine or tryptophan. A D gene is named only where the DNA matches it firmly. Clone size is given for some rows only: seen once, a few or many times, or a class if the clone is expanded.

j_gene,v_gene,d_gene,abundance,CDR3nt,CDR3aa
TRBJ1-2,TRBV7-9,-,-,TGTGCCAGCAGCTTCCGACACTCTGGCTACACCTTC,CASSFRHSGYTF
TRBJ2-1,TRBV24-1,-,-,TGTGCCACCAGTGATCGACAGTACCCCAGCTCCTACAATGAGCAGTTCTTC,CATSDRQYPSSYNEQFF
TRBJ2-1,TRBV5-4,TRBD2,-,TGTGCCAGCAGCTTGGGACTAGCCAACAATGAGCAGTTCTTC,CASSLGLANNEQFF
TRBJ2-3,TRBV11-2,-,few,TGTGCCAGCATCAAATTACAGTCAGATACGCAGTATTTT,CASIKLQSDTQYF
TRBJ2-3,TRBV24-1,-,few,TGTGCCACCAGTCCTGGCGAGGTAAAAGATACGCAGTATTTT,CATSPGEVKDTQYF
TRBJ2-5,TRBV7-6,-,-,TGTGCCAGCAGCTATTTAGCGGAGAACCTAAAAGAGACCCAGTACTTC,CASSYLAENLKETQYF
TRBJ1-2,TRBV10-3,-,few,TGTGCCACCCAGGGAACCCCTAACTATGGCTACACCTTC,CATQGTPNYGYTF
TRBJ1-2,TRBV12-3/TRBV12-4,TRBD1,many,TGTGCCAGCAGTCCGACAGGGGGCTCCGGTGGCTACACCTTC,CASSPTGGSGGYTF
TRBJ2-1,TRBV18,TRBD2,-,TGTGCCAGCTCACCTATGACTAGCGGGTTTAACAATGAGCAGTTCTTC,CASSPMTSGFNNEQFF
TRBJ1-6,TRBV9,TRBD1,-,TGTGCCAGCAGCACTCGACAGGGGGCTGGTTCACCCCTCCACTTT,CASSTRQGAGSPLHF
TRBJ2-1,TRBV7-9,TRBD1,-,TGTGCCAGCAGCTTACAGGGGGCCGACAATGAGCAGTTCTTC,CASSLQGADNEQFF
TRBJ2-2,TRBV7-2,-,-,TGTGCCAGCAGCTTGAGCCCCCAAGCCGGGGAGCTGTTTTTT,CASSLSPQAGELFF
TRBJ1-3,TRBV20-1,TRBD1,-,TGCAGTGCTAGAGACCGGACAGGGAAAGGGGCTGGAAACACCATATATTTT,CSARDRTGKGAGNTIYF
TRBJ2-1,TRBV10-3,TRBD1,-,TGTGCCATCAGTGCGGACAGGGAGCAGTTCTTC,CAISADREQFF
TRBJ1-1,TRBV12-3/TRBV12-4,-,many,TGTGCCAGCAGTGAAGCTCGGACAAAAGTACTGAACACTGAAGCTTTCTTT,CASSEARTKVLNTEAFF